This TCR beta chain was recorded in a study of blood T cell repertoires in COVID-19. Background on the study: The analysed material was cDNA or gDNA that came from T cells, B-cell-depleted T cells, or PBMCs.

In the original processing: The assay estimated nucleated cells by amplifying reference gene primers. The table came from immunoSEQ multiplex PCR; TCRdb's copy has only in-frame clones and leaves some out. Clone size and the V and J calls come from that table; the DNA yielded D and trimming. The sample includes about 270,000 clones, over 80% seen only once; the top ten take approximately 4%. The sequence was collected from a woman aged 30 to 39 with acute COVID-19. The source material was PBMCs or T cells enriched from blood (not recorded which).

CDR3 sequence: CASSQGQGFGNQPQHF. CDR3 bases: TGCGCCAGCAGCCAGGGACAGGGGTTTGGCAATCAGCCCCAGCATTTT. The chain carries TRBV4-1 and TRBJ1-5; 10 bases align to TRBD1. Germline loops: CDR1 MGHRA, CDR2 YSYEKL. With 3 bases clipped from V and 2 bases from J, the junction kept 4 bases outside the gene matches. The CDR3 consists of 16 residues.